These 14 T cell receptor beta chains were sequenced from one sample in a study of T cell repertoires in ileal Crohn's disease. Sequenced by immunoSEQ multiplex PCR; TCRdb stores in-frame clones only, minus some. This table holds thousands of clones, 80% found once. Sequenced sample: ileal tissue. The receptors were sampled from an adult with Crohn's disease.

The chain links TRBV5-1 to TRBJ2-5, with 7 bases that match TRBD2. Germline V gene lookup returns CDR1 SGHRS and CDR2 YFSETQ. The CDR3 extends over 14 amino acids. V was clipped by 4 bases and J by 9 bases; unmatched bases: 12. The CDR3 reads CASSPGTGGLSQYF. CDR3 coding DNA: TGCGCCAGCAGCCCCGGGACGGGGGGATTATCCCAGTACTTC. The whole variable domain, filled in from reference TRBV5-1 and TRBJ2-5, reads KAGVTQTPRYLIKTRGQQVTLSCSPISGHRSVSWYQQTPGQGLQFLFEYFSETQRNKGNFPGRFSGRQFSNSRSEMNVSTLELGDSALYLCASSPGTGGLSQYFGPGTRLLVL.

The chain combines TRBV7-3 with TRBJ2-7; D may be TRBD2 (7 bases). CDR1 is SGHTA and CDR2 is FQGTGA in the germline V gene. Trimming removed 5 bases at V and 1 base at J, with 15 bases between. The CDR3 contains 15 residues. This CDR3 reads CASSPQGGGSYEQYF. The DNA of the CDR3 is TGTGCCAGCAGCCCCCAGGGAGGGGGGTCCTACGAGCAGTACTTC.

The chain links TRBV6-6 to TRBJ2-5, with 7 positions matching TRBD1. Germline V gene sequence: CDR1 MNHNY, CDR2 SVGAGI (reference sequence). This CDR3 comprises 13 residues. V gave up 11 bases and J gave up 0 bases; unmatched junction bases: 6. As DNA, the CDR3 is TGTGCCGGAAAAACAGGGGACCAAGAGACCCAGTACTTC. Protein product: CAGKTGDQETQYF.

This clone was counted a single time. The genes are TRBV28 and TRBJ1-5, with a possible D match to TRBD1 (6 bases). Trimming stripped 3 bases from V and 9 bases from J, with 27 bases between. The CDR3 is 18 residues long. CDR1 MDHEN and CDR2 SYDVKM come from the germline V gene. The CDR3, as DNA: TGTGCCAGCAGTTTGATGTCGCCTAGACAGCCGAAGGACAGGCCCCAGCATTTT. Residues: CASSLMSPRQPKDRPQHF.

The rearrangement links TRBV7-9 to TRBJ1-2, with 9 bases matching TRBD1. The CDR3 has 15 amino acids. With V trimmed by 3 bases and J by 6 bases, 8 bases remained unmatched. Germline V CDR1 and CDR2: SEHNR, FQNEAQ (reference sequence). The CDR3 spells CASSFDRGALHGYTF. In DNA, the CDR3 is TGTGCCAGCAGCTTCGACAGGGGGGCCCTCCATGGCTACACCTTC.

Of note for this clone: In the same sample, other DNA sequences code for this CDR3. The CDR3: CASSLGALSSYNEQFF. Here the CDR3 DNA reads TGTGCCAGCAGCTTAGGGGCTTTAAGCTCCTACAATGAGCAGTTCTTC. The J gene is TRBJ2-1, the V gene TRBV7-9; D not certain. This CDR3 has 16 amino acids. CDR1 and CDR2 (germline): SEHNR, FQNEAQ (reference sequence). V shed 1 base and J shed 0 bases, with 10 bases lying between them.

This CDR3 is CASSEEAGAHQETQYF. The CDR3 DNA reads TGTGCCAGCAGTGAAGAAGCGGGAGCGCACCAAGAGACCCAGTACTTC. The V and J genes are TRBV6-1 and TRBJ2-5, with 8 positions matching TRBD2. CDR1 and CDR2 from the germline V gene are MNHNS and SASEGT. The CDR3 covers 16 residues. Trimming at V came to 1 base and at J to 0 bases, leaving 4 bases not matched to a gene.

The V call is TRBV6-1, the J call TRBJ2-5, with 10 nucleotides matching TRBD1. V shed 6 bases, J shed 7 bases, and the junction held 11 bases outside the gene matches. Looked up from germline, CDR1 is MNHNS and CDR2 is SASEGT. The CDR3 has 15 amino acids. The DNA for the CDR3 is TGTGCCAGCAGATCCGGGACAGGGGCACTTGTGACCCAGTACTTC. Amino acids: CASRSGTGALVTQYF.

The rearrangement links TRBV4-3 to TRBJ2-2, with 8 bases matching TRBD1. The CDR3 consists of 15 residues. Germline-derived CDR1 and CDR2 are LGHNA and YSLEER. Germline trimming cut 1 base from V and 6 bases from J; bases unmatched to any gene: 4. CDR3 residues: CASSQVNRGAGELFF. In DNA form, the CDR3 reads TGCGCCAGCAGCCAAGTGAACAGGGGGGCCGGGGAGCTGTTTTTT.

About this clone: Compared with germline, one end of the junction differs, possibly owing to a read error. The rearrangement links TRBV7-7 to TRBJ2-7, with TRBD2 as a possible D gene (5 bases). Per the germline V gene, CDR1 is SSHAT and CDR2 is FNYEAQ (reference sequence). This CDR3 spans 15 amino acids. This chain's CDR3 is CASSLGADGPYEQYF. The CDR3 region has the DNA TGTGCTAGCAGCTTAGGAGCGGACGGGCCCTACGAGCAGTACTTC.

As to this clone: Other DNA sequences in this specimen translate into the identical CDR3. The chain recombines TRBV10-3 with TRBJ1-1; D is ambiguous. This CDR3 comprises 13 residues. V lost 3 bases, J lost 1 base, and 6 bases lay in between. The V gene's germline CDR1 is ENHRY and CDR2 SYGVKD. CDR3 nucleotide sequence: TGTGCCATCAGTGACGCGGGGAACACTGAAGCTTTCTTT. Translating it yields CAISDAGNTEAFF.

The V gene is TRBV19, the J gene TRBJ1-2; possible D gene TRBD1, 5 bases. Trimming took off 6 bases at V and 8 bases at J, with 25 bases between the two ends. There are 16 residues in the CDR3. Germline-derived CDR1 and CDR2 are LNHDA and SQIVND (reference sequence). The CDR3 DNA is TGTGCCAGTAGCCGAAGGGCGGCCGTAGGGGCGGACGGCTACACCTTC. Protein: CASSRRAAVGADGYTF.

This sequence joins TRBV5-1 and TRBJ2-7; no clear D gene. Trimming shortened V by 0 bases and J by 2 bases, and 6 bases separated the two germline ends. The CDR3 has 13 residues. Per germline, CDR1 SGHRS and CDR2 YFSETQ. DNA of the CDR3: TGCGCCAGCAGCTTGGACATTACCTACGAGCAGTACTTC. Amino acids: CASSLDITYEQYF.

The CDR3 DNA follows: TGTGCCAGTAGCCTTAATAGCGGGGGGGCGGCAGATACGCAGTATTTT. Its translation is CASSLNSGGAADTQYF. This rearrangement joins TRBV19 to TRBJ2-3, with TRBD2 matching 11 bases. CDR3 length: 16 residues. Unmatched junction bases numbered 9, after V lost 6 bases and J lost 4 bases. CDR1 and CDR2 from the germline V gene are LNHDA and SQIVND (reference sequence).